The sequence of this T cell receptor beta chain was determined in a study of cytomegalovirus exposure and HLA in healthy donors. Study-level background: Inside one of the first data releases sat about 85 million unique TCRs taken from HLA-typed donors.

The germline CDR1 and CDR2 sequences are SQVTM and ANQGSEA. This CDR3 contains 15 residues. The V gene lost 2 bases and the J gene lost 2 bases, with 14 bases spanning the gap. The primer mix had 60 Vbeta and 13 Jbeta primers. Using immunoSEQ multiplex PCR, the repertoire was profiled, and TCRdb retains in-frame clones only, with some absent. Recorded for this sample: under 200,000 clones. In regard to this clone: Antigen specificity is unknown.

As for the donors, each was a healthy bone marrow donor. Study conclusions and caveats: In a later analysis, at a false discovery rate of 0.05, roughly 17,000 TCR beta sequences matched HLA alleles. An analysis done earlier found most TCR beta V segments productive about 87% or about 30% of the time.

This TCR was recovered from a woman under 30 in good health and CMV-seropositive. Sequencing used PBMCs. The rearrangement uses TRBV29-1 and TRBJ2-3, with a possible D match to TRBD1 (6 bases). CDR3 nucleotide sequence: TGCAGCGTTGAAAGGGCAGGGGTATCCACAGATACGCAGTATTTT. It codes for CSVERAGVSTDTQYF.